These 31 T cell receptor beta chains were all obtained from the same sample, sequenced in a study of blood T cell repertoires in COVID-19. TCRdb's copy holds only in-frame clones and misses some; the assay was immunoSEQ multiplex PCR. The profile shows fewer than 350,000 clones, approximately 85% of them singletons. Sequencing was carried out using PBMCs or T cells enriched from blood (not recorded which). These receptors were collected from a man aged 25-45 years who had recovered from COVID-19.

V usage is TRBV7-9 and J usage is TRBJ1-3, with a weak D call TRBD1 (6 bases). This CDR3 is 14 amino acids long. The germline V and J ends were trimmed by 7 bases and 1 base, with 11 bases remaining between them. The germline gives CDR1 SEHNR, CDR2 FQNEAQ (reference sequence). The CDR3 DNA is TGTGCCAGCACAAGAACAGGGTCTGGAAACACCATATATTTT. Protein: CASTRTGSGNTIYF. Drawing the rest from reference TRBV7-9 and TRBJ1-3, the complete variable domain is DTGVSQNPRHKITKRGQNVTFRCDPISEHNRLYWYRQTLGQGPEFLTYFQNEAQLEKSRLLSDRFSAERPKGSFSTLEIQRTEQGDSAMYLCASTRTGSGNTIYFGEGSWLTVV.

This clone has only a few counts. The V call is TRBV4-3, the J call TRBJ1-1; 10 bases fit TRBD1. Germline trimming cut 5 bases from V and 11 bases from J; bases unmatched to any gene: 14. Per germline, CDR1 LGHNA and CDR2 YSLEER. The CDR3 is 15 amino acids. The CDR3, as DNA: TGCGCCAGCAGCGAAGGCCTCGGGACAGGGGCTTCCGCTTTCTTT. Protein product: CASSEGLGTGASAFF.

V usage is TRBV11-3 and J usage is TRBJ2-5, with 7 positions matching TRBD1. Trimming removed 3 bases from V and 3 bases from J; junction bases left unmatched: 1. CDR1 and CDR2 from the germline V gene are SGHNT and YENEEA. This CDR3 is built from 13 residues. The CDR3 coding sequence is TGTGCCAGCAGCTTGGGACAGAAAGAGACCCAGTACTTC. Its protein product is CASSLGQKETQYF.

The chain uses TRBV27 and TRBJ1-1; D is ambiguous. Trimming removed 5 bases from V and 5 bases from J, with 24 bases in between. CDR3 size: 17 residues. Germline V gene lookup returns CDR1 MNHEY and CDR2 SMNVEV (reference sequence). CDR3: CASSRTGGGELRTEAFF. As DNA, the CDR3 is TGTGCCAGCAGTCGAACGGGTGGTGGGGAGTTGCGGACTGAAGCTTTCTTT.

J is TRBJ1-1 and V is TRBV2; the D gene is possibly TRBD1 (6 bases). This CDR3 region has 14 residues. Germline V gene data show CDR1 as SNHLY and CDR2 as FYNNEI. V lost 6 bases and J 0 bases, leaving 11 bases between the germline ends. The CDR3 nucleotides are TGTGCCAGCAGCCCAGGGGTCATGAACACTGAAGCTTTCTTT. Translating gives CASSPGVMNTEAFF.

V is TRBV7-3 and J is TRBJ2-2; weak D call: TRBD2 (5 bases). V lost 1 base and J 3 bases, leaving 9 bases between the germline ends. The V gene's germline CDR1 is SGHTA and CDR2 FQGTGA. CDR3 length equals 15 residues. CDR3 in DNA: TGTGCCAGCAGCTTAATGTCGGGGTACACCGGGGAGCTGTTTTTT. This encodes CASSLMSGYTGELFF.

The chain couples TRBV7-2 to TRBJ2-1, with 14 bases matching TRBD2. CDR1 and CDR2 from the germline V gene are SGHTA and FQGNSA. This CDR3 contains 16 residues. The V segment lost 6 bases and the J segment 5 bases; nucleotides outside the gene matches: 6. The CDR3 spells CASSVRLAGGHNEQFF. DNA of the CDR3: TGTGCCAGCAGTGTCCGACTAGCGGGGGGGCACAATGAGCAGTTCTTC.

This chain joins TRBV5-1 and TRBJ1-4; no definite D call. The CDR3 is made up of 15 amino acids. The germline gives CDR1 SGHRS, CDR2 YFSETQ. Trimming took 0 bases from V and 7 from J, leaving 13 bases between them. The CDR3 spells CASSLATVESEKLFF. For the CDR3, the DNA is TGCGCCAGCAGCTTGGCCACTGTGGAGAGTGAAAAACTGTTTTTT.

The chain joins TRBV11-2 to TRBJ1-2; D is unresolved. The CDR3 is made up of 15 amino acids. The ends were cut back, 4 bases at V and 1 base at J, with 13 bases in the middle. Germline CDR1 reads SGHAT; CDR2 reads FQNNGV. The CDR3 nucleotides read TGTGCCAGCAGCTCCACTAGGACTATTAACTATGGCTACACCTTC. Translating it yields CASSSTRTINYGYTF.

This chain joins TRBV3-1 (or the pseudogene TRBV3-2) and TRBJ1-5; TRBD1 is a possible D gene (5 bases). V shed 1 base and J shed 7 bases, with 11 bases lying between them. Germline V gives CDR1 LGHDT, CDR2 YNNKEL (reference sequence). This CDR3 has 14 amino acids. The CDR3 sequence is CASSQGGVRQPQHF. CDR3 nucleotides: TGTGCCAGCAGCCAAGGGGGGGTACGGCAGCCCCAGCATTTT.

The rearrangement joins TRBV13 to TRBJ2-3, with a tentative D call TRBD1 (5 bases). Germline assignment: CDR1 PRHDT and CDR2 FYEKMQ (reference sequence). The CDR3 loop spans 15 amino acids. Trimming removed 3 bases from V and 2 bases from J, with 12 bases in between. CDR3 sequence reads: CASSFRKGPTDTQYF. The CDR3 bases are TGTGCCAGCAGCTTTCGCAAGGGGCCCACAGATACGCAGTATTTT.

The rearrangement links TRBV29-1 to TRBJ2-2; TRBD1 aligns across 9 bases. J lost 3 bases, V lost 1 base, and 9 bases had no gene match. This CDR3 spans 17 amino acids. Germline V gene data show CDR1 as SQVTM and CDR2 as ANQGSEA. The CDR3 sequence is CSVEGTGTGYDTGELFF. For the CDR3, the DNA is TGCAGCGTTGAAGGCACCGGGACAGGGTATGACACCGGGGAGCTGTTTTTT.

V and J are TRBV12-5 and TRBJ2-3; D is unresolved. CDR3 length equals 13 residues. V was cut by 3 bases and J by 0 bases, with 4 bases left in between. The germline gives CDR1 LGHNT, CDR2 FRNRAP. CDR3 sequence reads: CASGFFSTDTQYF. The CDR3 coding sequence is TGTGCTAGTGGTTTCTTTAGCACAGATACGCAGTATTTT.

The chain uses TRBV5-6 and TRBJ2-2, with D possibly being TRBD1 (6 bases). In germline, CDR1 is SGHDT, CDR2 YYEEEE. The CDR3 runs to 16 residues. Trimming stripped 2 bases from V and 4 bases from J, with 15 bases between. CDR3 coding DNA: TGTGCCAGCAGCTTAGTCCGGACAGCGAGCACCGGGGAGCTGTTTTTT. Residues: CASSLVRTASTGELFF.

This chain uses TRBV7-9 with TRBJ2-3; tentatively, D is TRBD1 (5 bases). Trimming shortened V by 6 bases and J by 0 bases, and 13 bases separated the two germline ends. CDR3 length: 15 amino acids. Germline V gene sequence: CDR1 SEHNR, CDR2 FQNEAQ (reference sequence). CDR3 bases: TGTGCCAGCAGGGATCTTAAGGGGAGCACAGATACGCAGTATTTT. Translation: CASRDLKGSTDTQYF.

There are many counts of this clone. The CDR3 reads CATSRDSQGSGNTIYF. CDR3 DNA: TGTGCCACCAGCAGAGATAGTCAGGGGTCTGGAAACACCATATATTTT. This rearrangement joins TRBV15 to TRBJ1-3, with D maybe TRBD1 (6 bases). The CDR3 covers 16 residues. V was clipped by 0 bases and J by 1 base, with 10 bases between them. Germline-derived CDR1 and CDR2 are LNHNV and YYDKDF (reference sequence). Using reference TRBV15 and TRBJ1-3 for the parts outside the CDR3, the full variable domain is DAMVIQNPRYQVTQFGKPVTLSCSQTLNHNVMYWYQQKSSQAPKLLFHYYDKDFNNEADTPDNFQSRRPNTSFCFLDIRSPGLGDTAMYLCATSRDSQGSGNTIYFGEGSWLTVV.

This rearrangement joins TRBV4-1 to TRBJ2-3; 8 nucleotides line up with TRBD2. Germline V lookup: CDR1 MGHRA, CDR2 YSYEKL. V lost 4 bases, J lost 2 bases, and 2 bases stayed unmatched. The CDR3 consists of 14 residues. The CDR3 nucleotides read TGCGCCAGCAGCCCGGGAGGGGCCACAGATACGCAGTATTTT. Protein: CASSPGGATDTQYF.

The CDR3 sequence is CASKLSRLGAGHITDTQYF. As DNA, the CDR3 is TGTGCCAGCAAGCTAAGCCGTTTGGGCGCAGGCCATATCACAGATACGCAGTATTTT. V gene TRBV5-4 combines with J gene TRBJ2-3; D call uncertain. CDR3 length: 19 amino acids. V lost 6 bases and J lost 2, with 28 bases in between. Germline loops: CDR1 SGHNT, CDR2 YYREEE (reference sequence).

This clone appeared once. The CDR3: CASSHWIRGVADTQYF. The CDR3 DNA follows: TGTGCCAGCAGCCACTGGATACGGGGGGTGGCAGATACGCAGTATTTT. The chain joins TRBV3-1 (or the pseudogene TRBV3-2) to TRBJ2-3; 7 positions agree with TRBD2. J was trimmed by 4 bases and V by 3 bases; bases with no gene match: 10. CDR3 length equals 16 residues. In germline, CDR1 is LGHDT, CDR2 YNNKEL (reference sequence).

This clone was seen a single time. This chain joins TRBV5-5 and TRBJ2-2; maybe TRBD1 (6 bases). V was clipped by 4 bases and J by 4 bases, with 14 bases between them. The CDR3 length is 15 residues. Germline lookup yields CDR1 SGHKS and CDR2 YYEKEE (reference sequence). The CDR3 spells CASSLPMGATGELFF. The CDR3 DNA is TGTGCCAGCAGCCTCCCCATGGGGGCCACCGGGGAGCTGTTTTTT.

The chain couples TRBV19 to TRBJ1-1; 9 bases map to TRBD1. The ends lost 3 bases at V and 4 bases at J; junction bases unmatched: 3. CDR1 is LNHDA, CDR2 SQIVND, per germline (reference sequence). This CDR3 has 14 amino acids. Here the CDR3 reads CASSMTGGFTEAFF. DNA for the CDR3: TGTGCCAGTAGTATGACAGGGGGGTTCACTGAAGCTTTCTTT.

The rearrangement links TRBV18 to TRBJ2-4; D perhaps matches TRBD2 (6 bases). Per germline, CDR1 KGHSH and CDR2 LQKENI. Deletions cut 3 bases from V and 0 bases from J, with 15 bases between. The CDR3 is 17 amino acids. This CDR3 is CASSPSTVGGAKNIQYF. In nucleotides, the CDR3 is TGTGCCAGCTCACCCTCGACCGTGGGGGGAGCCAAAAACATTCAGTACTTC.

The V gene is TRBV7-2, the J gene TRBJ2-5; 11 nucleotides align to TRBD2. After removal of 1 base from V and 4 bases from J, the junction contained 5 bases not matched to a gene. Germline V gene lookup returns CDR1 SGHTA and CDR2 FQGNSA. This CDR3 comprises 16 residues. CDR3 residues: CASSLVISGGVETQYF. DNA of the CDR3: TGTGCCAGCAGCTTAGTTATTAGCGGGGGGGTAGAGACCCAGTACTTC.

This chain links TRBV10-3 with TRBJ2-2, with D possibly matching TRBD2 (5 bases). Trimming took 3 bases from V and 0 from J, leaving 11 bases between them. Per germline, CDR1 ENHRY and CDR2 SYGVKD. The CDR3 spans 16 residues. CDR3: CAISDESGANTGELFF. The CDR3 DNA sequence: TGTGCCATCAGTGATGAGTCCGGGGCGAACACCGGGGAGCTGTTTTTT.

This rearrangement joins TRBV5-6 to TRBJ2-7, with a tentative D call TRBD1 (5 bases). The V and J ends lost 0 bases and 2 bases respectively, with 12 bases between them. There are 15 residues in the CDR3. Germline V lookup: CDR1 SGHDT, CDR2 YYEEEE. In nucleotides, the CDR3 is TGTGCCAGCAGCTTGGGTCTAGGGGCTACCTACGAGCAGTACTTC. This encodes CASSLGLGATYEQYF.

This clone has a single count. The gene calls are TRBV5-1 and TRBJ1-5; D perhaps matches TRBD1 (5 bases). Between the trimmed V and J ends, which lost 1 base and 0 bases, there was a span of 14 bases. From germline, CDR1 is SGHRS and CDR2 YFSETQ. The CDR3 covers 17 residues. CDR3 region: CASSLNPTVNSNQPQHF. DNA for the CDR3: TGCGCCAGCAGCTTGAACCCGACAGTGAATAGCAATCAGCCCCAGCATTTT.

V and J are TRBV30 and TRBJ1-4; tentative D call: TRBD1 (5 bases). Trimming removed 0 bases from V and 3 bases from J, with 20 bases in between. Per the germline V gene, CDR1 is GTSNPN and CDR2 is SVGIG (reference sequence). This CDR3 is 18 amino acids long. CDR3 in DNA: TGTGCCTGGAGTGTACACGTGGCAGGGTACCCTTCTAATGAAAAACTGTTTTTT. Amino acid sequence: CAWSVHVAGYPSNEKLFF. The full variable domain, in which reference TRBV30 and TRBJ1-4 provide the parts outside the CDR3, is SQTIHQWPATLVQPVGSPLSLECTVEGTSNPNLYWYRQAAGRGLQLLFYSVGIGQISSEVPQNLSASRPQDRQFILSSKKLLLSDSGFYLCAWSVHVAGYPSNEKLFFGSGTQLSVL.

This chain uses TRBV5-4 with TRBJ2-1; D is unresolved. The CDR3 has 13 amino acids. Germline V gives CDR1 SGHNT, CDR2 YYREEE (reference sequence). The V end was cut by 5 bases, the J end by 6 bases, with 12 bases between. The CDR3 sequence: CASSPPYGNEQFF. The CDR3 DNA sequence: TGTGCCAGCAGTCCACCGTACGGCAATGAGCAGTTCTTC.

The chain uses TRBV27 and TRBJ2-3; D is possibly TRBD2 (7 bases). Trimming cost V 1 base and J 0 bases, with 20 bases left between them. The CDR3 sequence is 19 residues long. Germline lookup yields CDR1 MNHEY and CDR2 SMNVEV (reference sequence). In DNA, the CDR3 is TGTGCCAGCAGTTTATTTCAATTTAACCGGGGGGCTAGCACAGATACGCAGTATTTT. Translated, it gives CASSLFQFNRGASTDTQYF.

This rearrangement joins TRBV12-5 to TRBJ2-7, with 7 bases matching TRBD1. The CDR3 length is 15 residues. V dropped 5 bases and J dropped 2; count of bases not matched to a gene: 9. CDR1 and CDR2 (germline): LGHNT, FRNRAP. The CDR3 coding sequence is TGTGCTAGTGGTCCCGTTACGACAGGGACCTACGAGCAGTACTTC. This gives the protein CASGPVTTGTYEQYF.

The chain uses TRBV2 and TRBJ1-1; tentatively, D is TRBD1 (5 bases). The CDR3 runs to 15 residues. CDR1 and CDR2 from the germline V gene are SNHLY and FYNNEI. The V and J ends lost 2 bases and 5 bases respectively, with 15 bases between them. The CDR3 here is CASSESRAGRTEAFF. For the CDR3, the DNA is TGTGCCAGCAGTGAAAGTCGGGCAGGGAGGACTGAAGCTTTCTTT. Combining the CDR3 with reference TRBV2 and TRBJ1-1 gives the whole variable domain EPEVTQTPSHQVTQMGQEVILRCVPISNHLYFYWYRQILGQKVEFLVSFYNNEISEKSEIFDDQFSVERPDGSNFTLKIRSTKLEDSAMYFCASSESRAGRTEAFFGQGTRLTVV.